This TCR beta chain originates from a study of OX40 agonist ivuxolimab in advanced cancers. Study as a whole: Ivuxolimab is a fully human IgG2 antibody that activates OX40 (CD134). With a range of roughly 23 to 79, age averaged approximately 54 years, and around 80% were male.

The CDR3 contains 15 residues. The germline V and J ends were trimmed by 4 bases and 8 bases, with 17 bases remaining between them. In germline, CDR1 is MGHRA, CDR2 YSYEKL. Points from the study as a whole: In general, CD8+ T cells held more expanded clones than CD4+ did, on average. There was clonal expansion of CD4+ and CD8+ blood T cells by week 6 at 0.1 to 3.0 mg/kg.

Note on this clone: Its antigen remains unknown.

Repertoires were generated with immunoSEQ multiplex PCR, while TCRdb's copy carries only in-frame clones and drops some. Of just over 90,000 clones listed, approximately 94% are singletons. Material: CD4+ or CD8+ T cells sorted from blood, obtained in a trial of the OX40 agonist ivuxolimab. The chain carries TRBV4-1 and TRBJ1-4, with D possibly matching TRBD1 (5 bases). The receptor was isolated from an adult with an advanced solid tumor such as melanoma, head and neck, liver or kidney cancer. In nucleotides, the CDR3 is TGCGCCAGCAGCCCCTCCCGGGGGGTGGGGGAAAAACTGTTTTTT. This encodes CASSPSRGVGEKLFF.